Below, 10 T cell receptor beta chains from the same sample are listed, as sequenced in a study of blood T cell repertoires in COVID-19. The method was immunoSEQ multiplex PCR; TCRdb's version includes in-frame clones alone and lacks a portion of them. The sample lists around 250,000 clones; 90% were seen once. Sequencing used PBMCs or T cells enriched from blood (not recorded which). The receptors originated from a man aged 50-59 years who had been exposed to COVID-19.

This clone was recorded only once. The rearrangement uses TRBV5-1 and TRBJ1-2, with D possibly being TRBD1 (5 bases). Germline V CDR1 and CDR2: SGHRS, YFSETQ. Trimming removed 0 bases from V and 10 bases from J, with 13 bases in between. The CDR3 has 13 amino acids. DNA of the CDR3: TGCGCCAGCAGCTTGGCCCCAGGGAATCTCTACACCTTC. The encoded protein is CASSLAPGNLYTF.

CDR3: CASRGGQGNSPLHF. CDR3 in DNA: TGTGCCAGCAGGGGGGGACAGGGTAATTCACCCCTCCACTTT. The V call is TRBV28, the J call TRBJ1-6; 9 bases match TRBD1. Germline V gene sequence: CDR1 MDHEN, CDR2 SYDVKM. Unmatched junction bases numbered 3, after V lost 6 bases and J lost 6 bases. The CDR3 sequence is 14 residues long.

This chain links TRBV19 with TRBJ1-3; possibly TRBD1 for D (5 bases). V was clipped by 5 bases and J by 0 bases, with 11 bases between them. CDR1 is LNHDA, CDR2 SQIVND, per germline (reference sequence). The CDR3 consists of 15 residues. The CDR3 sequence: CASSQWGGSGNTIYF. The CDR3 DNA reads as TGTGCCAGTAGTCAATGGGGCGGCTCTGGAAACACCATATATTTT.

A single count supports this clone. The V call is TRBV29-1, the J call TRBJ1-2, with TRBD1 identical over 7 bases. The CDR3 spans 13 residues. The germline V gene encodes CDR1 SQVTM and CDR2 ANQGSEA. Germline trimming cut 8 bases from V and 3 bases from J; bases unmatched to any gene: 9. The chain's CDR3 is CSCTGARDYGYTF. The CDR3, as DNA: TGCAGCTGTACAGGGGCACGGGACTATGGCTACACCTTC.

V usage is TRBV29-1 and J usage is TRBJ1-1; TRBD1 is a possible D gene (6 bases). The CDR3 consists of 13 residues. Germline V lookup: CDR1 SQVTM, CDR2 ANQGSEA. V lost 3 bases to trimming and J lost 1 base, with 9 bases between them. The CDR3 loop is CSVERGANTEAFF. CDR3 coding DNA: TGCAGCGTTGAGCGGGGGGCGAACACTGAAGCTTTCTTT.

The J gene is TRBJ2-3, the V gene TRBV29-1, with 7 bases identical to TRBD1. This CDR3 spans 14 amino acids. V shed 4 bases and J 0 bases; nucleotides not matched to a gene: 4. Germline values: CDR1 SQVTM, CDR2 ANQGSEA. CDR3 nucleotide sequence: TGCAGCGTTGCAGGGGGAGCTAGCACAGATACGCAGTATTTT. Its protein product is CSVAGGASTDTQYF.

For the CDR3, the DNA is TGTGCCAGTAGTTCAGGTCCCCCAGGGGCCTACACCGGGGAGCTGTTTTTT. It specifies CASSSGPPGAYTGELFF. This chain links TRBV19 with TRBJ2-2; D possibly corresponds to TRBD1 (6 bases). The V end lost 5 bases, the J end lost 3 bases, and 19 bases lay between the germline ends. In germline, CDR1 is LNHDA, CDR2 SQIVND (reference sequence). This CDR3 is 17 amino acids long.

The chain has TRBV28 and TRBJ1-5; D possibly corresponds to TRBD1 (5 bases). Germline CDR1 MDHEN, CDR2 SYDVKM. The V end lost 1 base, the J end lost 8 bases, and 12 bases lay between the germline ends. This CDR3 contains 14 residues. The DNA of the CDR3 is TGTGCCAGCAGTTTATCCCAGGGTTTGGAGCCCCAGCATTTT. Amino acids: CASSLSQGLEPQHF.

V gene TRBV28 combines with J gene TRBJ2-7; D gene ambiguous. Germline CDR1 MDHEN, CDR2 SYDVKM. V was shortened by 4 bases and J by 7 bases, with 11 bases between the two germline ends. The CDR3 is 12 residues long. CDR3 loop: CASSSLPGEQYV. The CDR3 nucleotides read TGTGCCAGCAGTTCCTTACCAGGAGAGCAGTACGTC.

The rearrangement links TRBV5-1 to TRBJ1-4; D is possibly TRBD1 (6 bases). CDR1 is SGHRS and CDR2 is YFSETQ in the germline V gene. V lost 7 bases, J lost 2 bases, and 12 bases lay in between. This CDR3 is 14 amino acids long. CDR3 coding DNA: TGCGCCAGCTCCATTCAGGGGACTAATGAAAAACTGTTTTTT. Residues: CASSIQGTNEKLFF.